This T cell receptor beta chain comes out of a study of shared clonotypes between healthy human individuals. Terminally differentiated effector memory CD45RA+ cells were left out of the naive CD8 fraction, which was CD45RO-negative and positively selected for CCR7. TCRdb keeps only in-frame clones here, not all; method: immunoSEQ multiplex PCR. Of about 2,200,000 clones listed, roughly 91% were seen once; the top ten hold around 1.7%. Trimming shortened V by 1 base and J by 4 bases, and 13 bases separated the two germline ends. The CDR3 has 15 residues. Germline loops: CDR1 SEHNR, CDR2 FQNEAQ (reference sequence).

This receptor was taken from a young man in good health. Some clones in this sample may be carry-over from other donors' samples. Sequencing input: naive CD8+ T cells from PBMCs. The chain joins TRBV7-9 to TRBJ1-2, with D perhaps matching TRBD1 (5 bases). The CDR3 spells CASSLGDSGFYGYTF. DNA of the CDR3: TGTGCCAGCAGCTTAGGTGATTCAGGGTTCTATGGCTACACCTTC.